This entry lists 22 T cell receptor beta chains sequenced from one sample in a study of cytomegalovirus exposure and HLA in healthy donors. The table came from immunoSEQ multiplex PCR; TCRdb's copy has only in-frame clones and leaves some out. The table includes more than 130,000 clones, around 90% detected once. The sample consisted of PBMCs. Receptor source: a woman aged 18-30 years in good health and CMV-seropositive.

This chain joins TRBV7-6 and TRBJ2-3; TRBD2 agrees at 8 bases. The V and J ends lost 3 bases and 6 bases, in that order; junction bases with no gene match: 8. CDR3 size: 15 residues. The germline gives CDR1 SGHVS, CDR2 FNYEAQ. The CDR3 protein is CASSFGRGGLDTQYF. The DNA for the CDR3 is TGTGCCAGCAGCTTCGGGAGGGGGGGCTTGGATACGCAGTATTTT.

This chain joins TRBV18 and TRBJ2-7; TRBD1 aligns across 11 bases. Germline CDR1 and CDR2: KGHSH and LQKENI. This CDR3 is built from 15 residues. V trimming: 5 bases; J trimming: 5 bases; junction bases outside the gene matches: 8. The CDR3 reads CASSVLGQGGHEQYF. In DNA, the CDR3 is TGTGCCAGCTCAGTACTGGGACAGGGGGGCCACGAGCAGTACTTC.

The gene calls are TRBV28 and TRBJ2-3, with 8 bases lining up with TRBD1. The germline V gene has CDR1 MDHEN and CDR2 SYDVKM. Trimming at V came to 6 bases and at J to 6 bases, leaving 14 bases not matched to a gene. The CDR3 loop spans 16 amino acids. This CDR3 reads CASRGWGQGAADTQYF. Here the CDR3 DNA reads TGTGCCAGCAGAGGGTGGGGCCAGGGGGCTGCGGATACGCAGTATTTT.

The genes are TRBV7-9 and TRBJ1-6; D is unclear. Looked up from germline, CDR1 is SEHNR and CDR2 is FQNEAQ (reference sequence). There are 11 residues in the CDR3. Deletions cut 6 bases from V and 7 bases from J, with 4 bases between. CDR3 sequence: CASSQNSPLHF. In DNA, the CDR3 is TGTGCCAGCAGTCAGAATTCACCCCTCCACTTT.

The chain couples TRBV6-6 to TRBJ2-1, with 8 positions matching TRBD2. Germline V gene lookup returns CDR1 MNHNY and CDR2 SVGAGI (reference sequence). V lost 7 bases, J lost 7 bases, and 12 bases stayed unmatched. The CDR3 loop spans 15 amino acids. CDR3 bases: TGTGCCAGCATTCCACCCGGGACTAGGGCGAATGAGCAGTTCTTC. Translation gives CASIPPGTRANEQFF.

The chain couples TRBV9 to TRBJ1-6, with D maybe TRBD1 (6 bases). Germline CDR1 is SGDLS and CDR2 is YYNGEE. V was trimmed by 3 bases and J by 10 bases, leaving 14 bases between them. CDR3 size: 14 residues. CDR3 sequence (DNA): TGTGCCAGCAGCGAGGGGGGGCGAGGGTCACCCCTCCACTTT. Amino acid sequence: CASSEGGRGSPLHF.

The chain is built from TRBV6-6 and TRBJ1-2; D is perhaps TRBD1 (6 bases). The germline V and J ends were trimmed by 7 bases and 4 bases, with 10 bases remaining between them. Germline V gene sequence: CDR1 MNHNY, CDR2 SVGAGI (reference sequence). The CDR3 spans 12 residues. The CDR3 here is CASKDSSYGYTF. Here the CDR3 DNA reads TGTGCCAGCAAGGACAGCAGCTATGGCTACACCTTC.

The rearrangement uses TRBV9 and TRBJ2-1; TRBD2 matches at 9 bases. The CDR3 runs to 16 residues. V was pared by 0 bases and J by 8 bases, with 9 bases of the junction left unmatched. Per the germline V gene, CDR1 is SGDLS and CDR2 is YYNGEE. The CDR3 loop is CASSVEDGTSSHEQFF. For the CDR3, the DNA is TGTGCCAGCAGCGTAGAAGACGGGACTAGCTCCCATGAGCAGTTCTTC.

The J gene is TRBJ1-2, the V gene TRBV5-1, with 8 bases aligning to TRBD1. The V segment lost 5 bases and the J segment 8 bases; nucleotides outside the gene matches: 14. Germline CDR1 reads SGHRS; CDR2 reads YFSETQ. The CDR3 is 15 residues long. CDR3 loop: CASRSRTGSSWGYTF. The CDR3 nucleotides read TGCGCCAGCAGGAGTCGGACAGGGTCGTCATGGGGCTACACCTTC.

With respect to this clone: Other DNA sequences within the sample encode an identical CDR3. This chain uses TRBV5-1 with TRBJ2-3, with 7 bases lining up with TRBD1. After removal of 4 bases from V and 2 bases from J, the junction contained 4 bases not matched to a gene. This CDR3 region has 14 residues. The V gene's germline CDR1 is SGHRS and CDR2 YFSETQ. CDR3 sequence: CASSLDRATDTQYF. The CDR3 bases are TGCGCCAGCAGCCTAGACAGGGCCACAGATACGCAGTATTTT.

The chain joins TRBV9 to TRBJ1-2; 9 bases align to TRBD1. The CDR3 loop spans 15 amino acids. With V trimmed by 3 bases and J by 4 bases, 7 bases remained unmatched. Germline V CDR1 and CDR2: SGDLS, YYNGEE. The chain's CDR3 is CASSGDRETAYGYTF. CDR3 DNA: TGTGCCAGCAGCGGGGACAGGGAGACGGCCTATGGCTACACCTTC.

This clone was observed a few times. This chain connects TRBV13 to TRBJ2-1; 8 bases line up with TRBD2. Germline V gene sequence: CDR1 PRHDT, CDR2 FYEKMQ (reference sequence). CDR3 length: 14 amino acids. V shed 8 bases, J shed 8 bases, and the junction held 11 bases outside the gene matches. The CDR3 nucleotides read TGTGCCAGCTCCACCGGGGCGGGGGGTTATGAGCAGTTCTTC. It encodes CASSTGAGGYEQFF.

The V and J genes are TRBV5-1 and TRBJ1-4, with 10 nucleotides matching TRBD1. This CDR3 has 17 residues. The junction had 7 bases not matched to a gene; V was cut back by 3 bases and J by 2 bases. Germline loops: CDR1 SGHRS, CDR2 YFSETQ. As DNA, the CDR3 is TGCGCCAGCAGCTATGACAGGGGGCAATTTACTAATGAAAAACTGTTTTTT. It codes for CASSYDRGQFTNEKLFF.

This chain uses TRBV6-1 with TRBJ1-4; tentative D call: TRBD1 (5 bases). Germline CDR1 reads MNHNS; CDR2 reads SASEGT. V gave up 2 bases and J gave up 8 bases, with 15 bases separating them. The CDR3 is 15 amino acids. CDR3 nucleotide sequence: TGTGCCAGCAGTGAACCCCTCGCCAGGGCAGAAAAACTGTTTTTT. It yields the protein CASSEPLARAEKLFF.

The J gene is TRBJ2-2, the V gene TRBV29-1, with D hard to call. This CDR3 is 16 amino acids long. Germline V CDR1 and CDR2: SQVTM, ANQGSEA. Trimming cost V 1 base and J 2 bases, with 14 bases left between them. CDR3 in DNA: TGCAGCGTTGAAGGTCTCGGCAGGATCAACACCGGGGAGCTGTTTTTT. Protein: CSVEGLGRINTGELFF.

This clone has only one observation. The chain carries TRBV2 and TRBJ2-3, with D unclear. This CDR3 is 14 amino acids long. In germline, CDR1 is SNHLY, CDR2 FYNNEI. The V end was cut by 8 bases, the J end by 0 bases, with 12 bases between. CDR3 residues: CASLRTTSTDTQYF. In nucleotides, the CDR3 is TGTGCCAGCCTTAGAACTACAAGCACAGATACGCAGTATTTT.

CDR3 coding DNA: TGTGCCAGCTCAGGTTCTGGGGCCAACGTCCTGACTTTC. It is translated as CASSGSGANVLTF. This chain links TRBV6-1 with TRBJ2-6, with no clear D. The V gene's germline CDR1 is MNHNS and CDR2 SASEGT. The CDR3 totals 13 residues. V shed 8 bases and J shed 1 base, with 6 bases lying between them.

The chain combines TRBV27 with TRBJ2-3, with D perhaps TRBD2 (6 bases). Germline V gene data show CDR1 as MNHEY and CDR2 as SMNVEV (reference sequence). V lost 6 bases, J lost 2 bases, and 12 bases lay in between. There are 14 residues in the CDR3. The CDR3 spells CASRKIAVTDTQYF. The CDR3 DNA reads as TGTGCCAGCAGGAAGATAGCGGTCACAGATACGCAGTATTTT.

This sequence joins TRBV28 and TRBJ2-3, with 10 bases lining up with TRBD2. The CDR3 length is 15 residues. Germline V gene lookup returns CDR1 MDHEN and CDR2 SYDVKM. V lost 5 bases to trimming and J lost 3 bases; unmatched junction nucleotides: 5. CDR3 nucleotides: TGTGCCAGCAGTCAGACTAGCGGGCCTACAGATACGCAGTATTTT. It codes for CASSQTSGPTDTQYF.

The CDR3 reads CASSQPDRAGTGELFF. The CDR3 nucleotides are TGTGCCAGCAGCCAACCCGACAGGGCGGGGACCGGGGAGCTGTTTTTT. The chain carries TRBV4-2 and TRBJ2-2; D perhaps matches TRBD1 (7 bases). Germline V gene lookup returns CDR1 LGHNA and CDR2 YNFKEQ. The CDR3 length is 16 residues. Trimming took off 2 bases at V and 5 bases at J, with 15 bases between the two ends.

The chain combines TRBV6-6 with TRBJ1-3, with TRBD1 matching 11 bases. Germline V lookup: CDR1 MNHNY, CDR2 SVGAGI (reference sequence). V gave up 4 bases and J gave up 3 bases; unmatched junction bases: 5. This CDR3 region has 16 residues. The CDR3 region has the DNA TGTGCCAGCAGTTCCCCGGGACAGGGGGTTGGAAACACCATATATTTT. This sequence encodes CASSSPGQGVGNTIYF.

V usage is TRBV18 and J usage is TRBJ1-1; 7 bases are a match to TRBD1. The V and J ends lost 3 bases and 0 bases, in that order; junction bases with no gene match: 1. In germline, CDR1 is KGHSH, CDR2 LQKENI. The CDR3 extends over 14 amino acids. CDR3 residues: CASSPGQMNTEAFF. In nucleotides, the CDR3 is TGTGCCAGCTCACCGGGACAGATGAACACTGAAGCTTTCTTT.